One and the same sample provided the 9 T cell receptor beta chains below, sequenced in a study of blood T cell repertoires in COVID-19 (dated by TCRdb to between 2020 and 2021). The receptor library was made with the immunoSEQ multiplex PCR assay. This immuneACCESS table, as held by TCRdb, lists in-frame sequences with V and J called but not all clones. Of the missing ones, under half trace to an unresolved V gene in checked studies; the others have no known cause. Here the sample has about 130,000 clones; roughly 72% occur a single time. The top ten clonotypes cover about 6% of the sample. Sequencing was carried out using peripheral blood. The receptors were gathered from a man older than 75 with COVID-19, enrolled during active disease.

This clone has just one count. The genes are TRBV18 and TRBJ2-7; 13 positions agree with TRBD2. V lost 8 bases, J lost 0 bases, and 4 bases stayed unmatched. The germline CDR1 and CDR2 sequences are KGHSH and LQKENI. The CDR3 has 15 amino acids. The CDR3 region has the DNA TGTGCCAGCCTGGGGACTAGCGGGGCCTCCTACGAGCAGTACTTC. It codes for CASLGTSGASYEQYF.

The V and J genes are TRBV19 and TRBJ2-3, with 7 bases identical to TRBD2. Germline loops: CDR1 LNHDA, CDR2 SQIVND (reference sequence). Unmatched junction bases numbered 17, after V lost 5 bases and J lost 3 bases. The CDR3 spans 18 residues. The CDR3 sequence: CASSLGWPGLAETDTQYF. CDR3 nucleotides: TGTGCCAGTAGTCTTGGGTGGCCGGGGCTAGCGGAGACAGATACGCAGTATTTT.

This clone was seen just once. The V gene is TRBV27, the J gene TRBJ2-7; no firm D call. The CDR3 spans 13 residues. Trimming removed 3 bases at V and 4 bases at J, with 10 bases between. The germline V gene encodes CDR1 MNHEY and CDR2 SMNVEV (reference sequence). CDR3 protein: CASSFNEYYEQYF. The CDR3, as DNA: TGTGCCAGCAGTTTCAACGAGTATTACGAGCAGTACTTC.

The V call is TRBV6-6, the J call TRBJ2-7, with D uncertain. Trimming removed 6 bases at V and 1 base at J, with 16 bases between. The CDR3 spans 15 residues. Germline V gives CDR1 MNHNY, CDR2 SVGAGI (reference sequence). CDR3 residues: CASSPVLTASYEQYF. In DNA form, the CDR3 reads TGTGCCAGCAGCCCGGTTCTGACTGCTTCCTACGAGCAGTACTTC.

This chain links TRBV7-2 with TRBJ1-2, with D perhaps matching TRBD1 (6 bases). Deletions cut 9 bases from V and 3 bases from J, with 17 bases between. The V gene's germline CDR1 is SGHTA and CDR2 FQGNSA. CDR3 length equals 14 residues. The CDR3 DNA is TGTGCCAGTCACCCGGGGGGCGGTTACTATGGCTACACCTTC. Its protein is CASHPGGGYYGYTF.

DNA for the CDR3: TGTGCCAGCACCAACAGGGGAGGCGGCAATCAGCCCCAGCATTTT. Encoded protein: CASTNRGGGNQPQHF. The genes are TRBV27 and TRBJ1-5; 7 bases match TRBD1. The CDR3 is made up of 15 amino acids. Trimming took 7 bases from V and 2 from J; bases not matched to a gene: 8. Germline loops: CDR1 MNHEY, CDR2 SMNVEV (reference sequence).

This clone was observed a handful of times. The chain is built from TRBV19 and TRBJ2-5, with 7 bases that match TRBD1. There are 14 residues in the CDR3. With 7 bases clipped from V and 5 bases from J, the junction kept 10 bases outside the gene matches. The germline V gene has CDR1 LNHDA and CDR2 SQIVND (reference sequence). The CDR3: CASTATGTAETQYF. The CDR3 region has the DNA TGTGCCAGTACCGCTACCGGGACAGCCGAGACCCAGTACTTC.

This chain joins TRBV5-8 and TRBJ2-1; TRBD1 matches at 8 bases. Germline CDR1 reads SGHTS; CDR2 reads YDEGEE. The V gene end was trimmed by 4 bases and the J gene end by 0 bases; junction bases not matched to a gene: 3. The CDR3 is 15 amino acids. DNA of the CDR3: TGTGCCAGCAGCCGACAGGGGAGCTCCTACAATGAGCAGTTCTTC. It is translated as CASSRQGSSYNEQFF.

CDR3 sequence (DNA): TGTGCCAGCAGCGAGACTAGCGGGAGGGACAATGAGCAGTTCTTC. Translation gives CASSETSGRDNEQFF. The chain joins TRBV9 to TRBJ2-1, with TRBD2 identical over 14 bases. V lost 3 bases to trimming and J lost 5 bases; unmatched junction nucleotides: 1. The CDR3 runs to 15 residues. Germline lookup yields CDR1 SGDLS and CDR2 YYNGEE.